These 21 T cell receptor beta chains originate from one sample sequenced in a study of post-analysis software for immune sequencing data (dated by TCRdb to between 2014 and 2016). The antigens of these receptors remain unknown. Receptor amplification or capture employed PCR. Sequencing relied on an Illumina HiSeq 2500. Unique molecular identifiers were incorporated into TCR beta cDNA libraries to reduce PCR and sequencing biases. TCRdb applied fastp at Q25 and MiXCR to the public reads, then kept only in-frame beta chains. Rows with a matching CDR3 protein are joined into one entry that keeps the most common DNA and genes. The sample includes 820,000 or so distinct CDR3 sequences, with approximately 53% observed a single time. The ten largest clones take up about 4.5% of the sample. The full study reports these points: Several TRBV segments, including TRBV5-6, TRBV5-1 and TRBV20-1, were significantly more frequent in patients than controls.

The sequencing input was blood. The origin of the receptors is a girl aged 10 to 17 with multiple sclerosis.

This clonotype was observed a handful of times. The chain combines TRBV4-1 with TRBJ2-1; the match to TRBD2 covers 9 bases. The ends lost 0 bases at V and 3 bases at J; junction bases unmatched: 3. Per germline, CDR1 MGHRA and CDR2 YSYEKL. The CDR3 covers 16 residues. In DNA form, the CDR3 reads TGCGCCAGCAGCCAAGAACCAGCGGGGGGCTACAATGAGCAGTTCTTC. It yields the protein CASSQEPAGGYNEQFF.

Remarks on this clonotype: One junction end disagrees with the germline gene, perhaps due to a read error. This chain uses TRBV15 with TRBJ2-6, with 12 bases aligning to TRBD2. Germline V CDR1 and CDR2: LNHNV, YYDKDF (reference sequence). The CDR3 extends over 17 amino acids. The DNA of the CDR3 is TGTACCACCAGGACGACTAGCGGGAGAGTTGGGGCCAACGTCCTGACTTTC. It encodes CTTRTTSGRVGANVLTF.

In this sample, this clonotype turned up a few times. V usage is TRBV20-1 and J usage is TRBJ2-5; 8 bases line up with TRBD1. The germline gives CDR1 DFQATT, CDR2 SNEGSKA (reference sequence). With V trimmed by 6 bases and J by 5 bases, 11 bases remained unmatched. The CDR3 covers 14 residues. This CDR3 is CSAQKAGGQETQYF. The CDR3, as DNA: TGCAGTGCCCAGAAGGCAGGGGGCCAGGAGACCCAGTACTTC.

This clonotype was seen just once. The rearrangement links TRBV2 to TRBJ1-1; 7 nucleotides agree with TRBD1. The V segment lost 6 bases and the J segment 9 bases; nucleotides outside the gene matches: 10. CDR1 SNHLY and CDR2 FYNNEI come from the germline V gene. The CDR3 spans 13 residues. CDR3: CASRSGQDLQAFF. CDR3 DNA sequence: TGTGCCAGCAGGTCTGGACAGGACCTGCAAGCTTTCTTT.

This clonotype was found once. V is TRBV5-1 and J is TRBJ2-7; possibly TRBD1 for D (6 bases). V lost 3 bases and J lost 0, with 13 bases in between. The V gene's germline CDR1 is SGHRS and CDR2 YFSETQ. The CDR3 consists of 15 residues. The DNA for the CDR3 is TGCGCCAGCAGCTCGGACAGATCGACCTCCTACGAGCAGTACTTC. Protein product: CASSSDRSTSYEQYF.

This clonotype was counted only a few times. The chain combines TRBV10-2 with TRBJ1-5, with TRBD1 matching over 7 bases. This CDR3 is built from 16 residues. Germline CDR1 is WSHSY and CDR2 is SAAADI. V was clipped by 6 bases and J by 0 bases; unmatched bases: 8. CDR3 nucleotide sequence: TGCGCCAGCAGGGGGGACAGACCTTCTAGCAATCAGCCCCAGCATTTT. It specifies CASRGDRPSSNQPQHF.

The chain carries TRBV10-3 and TRBJ2-7; 10 bases match TRBD2. The CDR3 sequence is 15 residues long. The V gene end was trimmed by 3 bases and the J gene end by 0 bases; junction bases not matched to a gene: 2. Germline V CDR1 and CDR2: ENHRY, SYGVKD. The CDR3 DNA is TGTGCCATCAGTGAACTAGCGGGGACCTCCTACGAGCAGTACTTC. As protein: CAISELAGTSYEQYF.

The chain is built from TRBV15 and TRBJ2-2; weak D call: TRBD2 (6 bases). The CDR3 is 15 amino acids. Trimming took 3 bases from V and 6 from J, leaving 14 bases between them. Germline-derived CDR1 and CDR2 are LNHNV and YYDKDF (reference sequence). The CDR3 here is CATSRVAAVAGELFF. CDR3 coding DNA: TGTGCCACCAGCAGGGTAGCGGCAGTCGCCGGGGAGCTGTTTTTT.

The rearrangement joins TRBV27 to TRBJ2-1; D is possibly TRBD1 or TRBD2 (7 bases each). Per the germline V gene, CDR1 is MNHEY and CDR2 is SMNVEV (reference sequence). Trimming left V 5 bases short and J 2 bases short, with 16 bases between. There are 16 residues in the CDR3. This chain's CDR3 is CASSIRGDRPYNEQFF. The CDR3 nucleotides read TGTGCCAGCAGTATTCGGGGGGACAGACCCTACAATGAGCAGTTCTTC.

The rearrangement joins TRBV7-9 to TRBJ2-3; no firm D call. This CDR3 is built from 16 residues. Germline lookup yields CDR1 SEHNR and CDR2 FQNEAQ (reference sequence). Trimming pared 1 base from V and 0 bases from J, leaving 11 bases between. This chain's CDR3 is CASSLGRTTSTDTQYF. The CDR3 DNA follows: TGTGCCAGCAGCTTAGGCCGTACTACCAGCACAGATACGCAGTATTTT.

Only a few counts were recorded for this clonotype. The rearrangement joins TRBV7-9 to TRBJ1-2; perhaps TRBD1 as D (6 bases). Trimming removed 2 bases from V and 1 base from J, with 11 bases in between. This CDR3 region has 15 residues. Germline CDR1 and CDR2: SEHNR and FQNEAQ (reference sequence). The chain's CDR3 is CASSLSRGDNYGYTF. CDR3 DNA sequence: TGTGCCAGCAGCTTAAGCAGGGGTGATAACTATGGCTACACCTTC.

The chain employs TRBV20-1 and TRBJ2-1; the D gene is possibly TRBD1 (6 bases). V was clipped by 1 base and J by 0 bases, with 7 bases between them. This CDR3 contains 14 residues. CDR1 is DFQATT and CDR2 is SNEGSKA in the germline V gene (reference sequence). CDR3 coding DNA: TGCAGTGCTAGAGCCAGGGGCTCCTACAATGAGCAGTTCTTC. Translated: CSARARGSYNEQFF.

The V and J genes are TRBV29-1 and TRBJ2-1, with D uncertain. Deletions cut 6 bases from V and 10 bases from J, with 22 bases between. CDR1 is SQVTM and CDR2 is ANQGSEA in the germline V gene. This CDR3 region has 14 residues. CDR3 sequence (DNA): TGCAGCGTGAATACATTACTGGCTCCCACGGAGCAGTTCTTC. Translating gives CSVNTLLAPTEQFF.

The V gene is TRBV18, the J gene TRBJ2-4; 9 nucleotides match TRBD2. J lost 4 bases, V lost 4 bases, and 11 bases had no gene match. The CDR3 is made up of 17 amino acids. Germline CDR1 is KGHSH and CDR2 is LQKENI. CDR3 sequence: CASSRAAGGLAKNIQYF. The CDR3 region has the DNA TGTGCCAGCTCACGCGCCGCGGGGGGACTAGCTAAAAACATTCAGTACTTC.

The chain is built from TRBV20-1 and TRBJ1-5; D remains ambiguous. Trimming took 1 base from V and 11 from J, leaving 12 bases between them. Germline V gene data show CDR1 as DFQATT and CDR2 as SNEGSKA (reference sequence). The CDR3 runs 12 residues. The CDR3 DNA reads as TGCAGTGCTAGAGGCGGGGATCTAGCCCAGCATTTT. It encodes CSARGGDLAQHF.

This clonotype was seen just once. The chain is built from TRBV5-1 and TRBJ2-7; possible D gene TRBD2, 6 bases. The CDR3 is 14 amino acids. Deletions cut 2 bases from V and 2 bases from J, with 11 bases between. CDR1 and CDR2 from the germline V gene are SGHRS and YFSETQ. CDR3 nucleotides: TGCGCCAGCAGCTTCCTAGCGTCCGCCTACGAGCAGTACTTC. This translates into CASSFLASAYEQYF.

The chain carries TRBV20-1 and TRBJ2-6; D gene uncertain. The germline V gene encodes CDR1 DFQATT and CDR2 SNEGSKA (reference sequence). V lost 1 base and J 4 bases, leaving 8 bases between the germline ends. The CDR3 covers 14 residues. The CDR3 bases are TGCAGTGCTAGAGTACAGTCGGGGGCCAACGTCCTGACTTTC. Translating it yields CSARVQSGANVLTF.

This chain connects TRBV5-1 to TRBJ2-3; D gene ambiguous. Germline V CDR1 and CDR2: SGHRS, YFSETQ. This CDR3 spans 13 amino acids. Between the trimmed V and J ends, which lost 4 bases and 4 bases, there was a span of 10 bases. CDR3 sequence (DNA): TGCGCCAGCAGCCCAGACCCATCAGATACGCAGTATTTT. Protein: CASSPDPSDTQYF.

The gene calls are TRBV20-1 and TRBJ2-5; D might be TRBD1 (5 bases). Judging by the DNA end, TRBJ2-7 fits better; the J call may be wrong. Germline CDR1 and CDR2: DFQATT and SNEGSKA (reference sequence). There are 15 residues in the CDR3. The CDR3 region has the DNA TGCAGTGCTAGAGATCACCAGGGAAGACCCTACGAGCAGTACTTC. It yields the protein CSARDHQGRPYEQYF.

The sample holds a few counts of this clonotype. The chain has TRBV21-1 and TRBJ2-7. TRBV21-1 is reported as a pseudogene. The CDR3 extends over 15 amino acids. In nucleotides, the CDR3 is TGTGCCAGCAGCAAAGGGTACGACCGCTCCTACGAGCAGTACTTC. Translating it yields CASSKGYDRSYEQYF.

The V and J genes are TRBV20-1 and TRBJ2-5, with 12 bases identical to TRBD2. The ends lost 5 bases at V and 2 bases at J; junction bases unmatched: 6. The CDR3 covers 15 residues. Germline CDR1 DFQATT, CDR2 SNEGSKA (reference sequence). The CDR3 DNA reads as TGCAGTGCTCCTTCGACTAGCGGGGGACAAGAGACCCAGTACTTC. Protein product: CSAPSTSGGQETQYF.